One sample yielded the 27 T cell receptor beta chains listed below, sequenced in a study of blood T cell repertoires in COVID-19. Assay: immunoSEQ multiplex PCR; the TCRdb copy retains only in-frame clones and omits some. The data hold 430,000 or so clones, with more than 70% observed a single time. The sequencing input was PBMCs or T cells enriched from blood (not recorded which). These receptors came from a woman aged 18-29 years who had been exposed to COVID-19.

The V call is TRBV13, the J call TRBJ2-5; no firm D call. Germline loops: CDR1 PRHDT, CDR2 FYEKMQ (reference sequence). CDR3 length: 15 residues. The V end lost 4 bases, the J end lost 1 base, and 13 bases lay between the germline ends. The CDR3 DNA sequence: TGTGCCAGCAGCTACTCTACACGGGTCCAAGAGACCCAGTACTTC. It encodes CASSYSTRVQETQYF.

In its sample, this clone was seen once. This rearrangement joins TRBV28 to TRBJ2-1, with TRBD2 matching over 13 bases. The CDR3 runs 15 residues. Germline V gene data show CDR1 as MDHEN and CDR2 as SYDVKM. The V segment lost 5 bases and the J segment 9 bases; nucleotides outside the gene matches: 7. The CDR3 region is CASSPGLAGLGEQFF. CDR3 bases: TGTGCCAGCAGTCCGGGACTAGCGGGGTTGGGTGAGCAGTTCTTC. Based on the CDR3 plus reference TRBV28 and TRBJ2-1, the full variable domain is DVKVTQSSRYLVKRTGEKVFLECVQDMDHENMFWYRQDPGLGLRLIYFSYDVKMKEKGDIPEGYSVSREKKERFSLILESASTNQTSMYLCASSPGLAGLGEQFFGPGTRLTVL.

The chain couples TRBV6-5 to TRBJ2-7; D not resolved. The CDR3 runs to 14 residues. With 2 bases removed from V and 2 bases from J, the gap between germline ends came to 10 bases. CDR1 and CDR2 (germline): MNHEY, SVGAGI. CDR3 residues: CASSYRGSTYEQYF. The CDR3 DNA is TGTGCCAGCAGTTACCGAGGCAGCACCTACGAGCAGTACTTC.

The rearrangement links TRBV6-4 to TRBJ2-5; D unresolved. This CDR3 has 13 residues. V was trimmed by 0 bases and J by 4 bases, leaving 6 bases between them. CDR1 is MRHNA, CDR2 SNTAGT, per germline. The CDR3 region has the DNA TGTGCCAGCAGTGACTCTCTGTTAGAGACCCAGTACTTC. This sequence encodes CASSDSLLETQYF.

V is TRBV6-4 and J is TRBJ1-5, with D perhaps matching TRBD1 (5 bases). This CDR3 is built from 17 residues. Per germline, CDR1 MRHNA and CDR2 SNTAGT. V lost 0 bases, J lost 1 base, and 13 bases lay in between. CDR3 in DNA: TGTGCCAGCAGTGACTCACACGGGCAGGGAAGCAATCAGCCCCAGCATTTT. It specifies CASSDSHGQGSNQPQHF.

The rearrangement uses TRBV11-2 and TRBJ2-1, with 8 bases fitting TRBD2. This CDR3 is 16 amino acids long. Germline V gene sequence: CDR1 SGHAT, CDR2 FQNNGV. With 5 bases clipped from V and 5 bases from J, the junction kept 11 bases outside the gene matches. The CDR3 DNA is TGTGCCAGCAGCGGAACGGGACTAGAAGTTCACAATGAGCAGTTCTTC. It yields the protein CASSGTGLEVHNEQFF.

V is TRBV6-5 and J is TRBJ2-3; D ambiguous. The V gene's germline CDR1 is MNHEY and CDR2 SVGAGI. The CDR3 consists of 15 residues. The V gene lost 5 bases and the J gene lost 1 base, with 13 bases spanning the gap. The CDR3 DNA reads TGTGCCAGCAGTCTTACTTCTCTAGGCACAGATACGCAGTATTTT. Translation gives CASSLTSLGTDTQYF.

This clone was seen a single time. This chain links TRBV30 with TRBJ2-5; no clear D gene. Germline values: CDR1 GTSNPN, CDR2 SVGIG (reference sequence). The V end was cut by 2 bases, the J end by 2 bases, with 9 bases between. The length of the CDR3 is 13 residues. The CDR3 region has the DNA TGTGCCTGGAGTATAGAGGAACAAGAGACCCAGTACTTC. Protein sequence: CAWSIEEQETQYF.

The rearrangement joins TRBV24-1 to TRBJ2-3, with D possibly being TRBD2 (7 bases). This CDR3 contains 16 residues. In germline, CDR1 is KGHDR, CDR2 SFDVKD. V shed 4 bases and J shed 0 bases, with 13 bases lying between them. DNA for the CDR3: TGTGCCACCAGTGACCGGGGGGCCACTAGCACAGATACGCAGTATTTT. It translates to CATSDRGATSTDTQYF.

J is TRBJ2-3 and V is TRBV2, with 10 bases identical to TRBD1. Trimming removed 10 bases from V and 9 bases from J; junction bases left unmatched: 19. This CDR3 spans 16 amino acids. Germline CDR1 is SNHLY and CDR2 is FYNNEI. The CDR3 region has the DNA TGTGCCACCCAACGCGGGGAGACAGGGGGCCGTGAGACGCAGTATTTT. Its translation: CATQRGETGGRETQYF.

This chain links TRBV29-1 with TRBJ1-5, with D tentatively TRBD1 (6 bases). This CDR3 has 12 residues. V lost 4 bases and J lost 5, with 9 bases in between. The germline V gene encodes CDR1 SQVTM and CDR2 ANQGSEA. The CDR3 bases are TGCAGCGTTGGGGACACCTATCAGCCCCAGCATTTT. As protein: CSVGDTYQPQHF.

This chain joins TRBV5-1 and TRBJ2-1; 12 bases line up with TRBD2. CDR1 and CDR2 from the germline V gene are SGHRS and YFSETQ. Losses at the gene ends were 1 base for V and 8 bases for J; bases not matched to a gene: 10. The CDR3 runs 17 residues. The CDR3 DNA is TGCGCCAGCAGCTTGAATGTACTAGCGGGAGGTAGTGATGAGCAGTTCTTC. Translating gives CASSLNVLAGGSDEQFF.

V gene TRBV10-3 combines with J gene TRBJ2-3, with no clear D. The CDR3 sequence is 12 residues long. The V end lost 6 bases, the J end lost 0 bases, and 4 bases lay between the germline ends. The germline CDR1 and CDR2 sequences are ENHRY and SYGVKD. Here the CDR3 DNA reads TGTGCCATCAGCCCTAGCACAGATACGCAGTATTTT. Residues: CAISPSTDTQYF.

The gene calls are TRBV2 and TRBJ2-5, with 7 bases aligning to TRBD2. CDR1 and CDR2 from the germline V gene are SNHLY and FYNNEI. V lost 3 bases to trimming and J lost 2 bases; unmatched junction nucleotides: 3. CDR3 length: 14 residues. The CDR3 loop reads CASSDPAGQETQYF. CDR3 DNA sequence: TGTGCCAGCAGTGACCCAGCGGGGCAAGAGACCCAGTACTTC.

The chain is built from TRBV4-2 and TRBJ2-3, with D tentatively TRBD2 (5 bases). Per the germline V gene, CDR1 is LGHNA and CDR2 is YNFKEQ. The V end was cut by 1 base, the J end by 3 bases, with 11 bases between. The CDR3 length is 15 residues. DNA of the CDR3: TGTGCCAGCAGCCAAGTACTGGACTTTACAGATACGCAGTATTTT. Translating gives CASSQVLDFTDTQYF.

This chain connects TRBV7-9 to TRBJ2-1, with 8 nucleotides matching TRBD2. Germline assignment: CDR1 SEHNR and CDR2 FQNEAQ (reference sequence). Trimming cost V 5 bases and J 4 bases; bases outside gene matches: 7. The CDR3 is 15 amino acids. The DNA for the CDR3 is TGTGCCAGCAGCCTTTCTAGCGGGCCGTACAATGAGCAGTTCTTC. Translating it yields CASSLSSGPYNEQFF.

The chain couples TRBV29-1 to TRBJ2-7, with D uncertain. Germline loops: CDR1 SQVTM, CDR2 ANQGSEA. Trimming left V 4 bases short and J 0 bases short, with 4 bases between. The CDR3 loop spans 11 amino acids. The CDR3 spells CSVVHSYEQYF. Written as DNA, the CDR3 is TGCAGCGTTGTCCACTCCTACGAGCAGTACTTC.

Only one count was recorded for this clone. The chain is built from TRBV7-8 and TRBJ2-7; no clear D gene. This CDR3 region has 12 residues. CDR1 is SGHVS and CDR2 is FQNEAQ in the germline V gene. V was trimmed by 1 base and J by 11 bases, leaving 12 bases between them. CDR3 amino acids: CASSLGGLLKYF. DNA of the CDR3: TGTGCCAGCAGCTTAGGCGGTCTTCTGAAGTACTTC.

This chain links TRBV2 with TRBJ1-5; perhaps TRBD1 as D (5 bases). CDR1 and CDR2 (germline): SNHLY, FYNNEI. CDR3 length: 14 amino acids. V was cut by 6 bases and J by 2 bases, with 11 bases left in between. The CDR3: CASRSGGGNQPQHF. The CDR3 DNA follows: TGTGCCAGCAGGTCCGGGGGTGGCAATCAGCCCCAGCATTTT. Looking up the rest from reference TRBV2 and TRBJ1-5 gives the full variable domain: EPEVTQTPSHQVTQMGQEVILRCVPISNHLYFYWYRQILGQKVEFLVSFYNNEISEKSEIFDDQFSVERPDGSNFTLKIRSTKLEDSAMYFCASRSGGGNQPQHFGDGTRLSIL.

This clone showed up just once. V is TRBV30 and J is TRBJ2-3, with TRBD1 as a possible D gene (6 bases). CDR1 and CDR2 (germline): GTSNPN, SVGIG (reference sequence). With 0 bases removed from V and 0 bases from J, the gap between germline ends came to 13 bases. The CDR3 length is 16 residues. CDR3 nucleotides: TGTGCCTGGAGTGTACGAGGGGGAATGAGCACAGATACGCAGTATTTT. This encodes CAWSVRGGMSTDTQYF.

The chain combines TRBV10-3 with TRBJ2-7; 9 nucleotides match TRBD1. CDR1 ENHRY and CDR2 SYGVKD come from the germline V gene. The CDR3 loop spans 16 amino acids. Trimming removed 0 bases from V and 2 bases from J; junction bases left unmatched: 5. The DNA for the CDR3 is TGTGCCATCAGTGAGTCGGACAGGGGTTTCCCCTACGAGCAGTACTTC. Protein product: CAISESDRGFPYEQYF.

The chain couples TRBV5-5 to TRBJ2-7; D remains unclear. Germline V gene data show CDR1 as SGHKS and CDR2 as YYEKEE (reference sequence). The CDR3 length is 9 residues. Trimming cost V 4 bases and J 10 bases, with 6 bases left between them. CDR3 sequence (DNA): TGTGCCAGCAGCCCAGTCCAGTACTTC. It is translated as CASSPVQYF.

The rearrangement uses TRBV10-3 and TRBJ1-4, with D tentatively TRBD1 (6 bases). The CDR3 contains 16 residues. CDR1 and CDR2 from the germline V gene are ENHRY and SYGVKD. Trimming removed 0 bases at V and 8 bases at J, with 16 bases between. The CDR3 sequence: CAISESWGGAYEKLFF. In nucleotides, the CDR3 is TGTGCCATCAGTGAGTCGTGGGGGGGCGCTTACGAAAAACTGTTTTTT.

V is TRBV5-8 and J is TRBJ1-1; D gene ambiguous. CDR3 size: 14 residues. Trimming removed 4 bases from V and 1 base from J, with 11 bases in between. Germline CDR1 and CDR2: SGHTS and YDEGEE. CDR3 in amino acids: CASSLRYRNTEAFF. CDR3 sequence (DNA): TGTGCCAGCAGCCTTCGGTATAGGAACACTGAAGCTTTCTTT.

The rearrangement links TRBV13 to TRBJ2-7; 10 bases fit TRBD1. The germline V gene encodes CDR1 PRHDT and CDR2 FYEKMQ (reference sequence). V gave up 6 bases and J gave up 0 bases; unmatched junction bases: 11. There are 17 residues in the CDR3. In DNA form, the CDR3 reads TGTGCCAGCAGTTACCGACAGGGGGCCCTTAGCTCCTACGAGCAGTACTTC. Translated: CASSYRQGALSSYEQYF.

Here the CDR3 DNA reads TGTGCCAGCAGCGGAGATCGCTACGAGCAGTACTTC. Amino acid sequence: CASSGDRYEQYF. This chain links TRBV7-2 with TRBJ2-7; unclear D gene. The CDR3 extends over 12 amino acids. Trimming left V 5 bases short and J 3 bases short, with 8 bases between. In germline, CDR1 is SGHTA, CDR2 FQGNSA.

A single count supports this clone. J is TRBJ2-1 and V is TRBV9; TRBD2 agrees at 11 bases. This CDR3 is 15 amino acids long. Germline assignment: CDR1 SGDLS and CDR2 YYNGEE. V was clipped by 5 bases and J by 6 bases; unmatched bases: 7. The CDR3 here is CASSDSGGAFNEQFF. The CDR3 nucleotides read TGTGCCAGCAGTGATAGCGGGGGGGCTTTCAATGAGCAGTTCTTC.